One sample yielded the 27 T cell receptor beta chains listed below, sequenced in a study of blood T cell repertoires in COVID-19. Sequenced by immunoSEQ multiplex PCR; TCRdb stores in-frame clones only, minus some. Among over 200,000 clones, approximately 89% were seen once, and the ten largest hold roughly 3.7%. The sample was PBMCs or T cells enriched from blood (not recorded which). The receptors were gathered from a woman in her 30s who had been exposed to COVID-19.

The gene calls are TRBV19 and TRBJ2-7; 10 nucleotides line up with TRBD2. The CDR3 spans 18 residues. After removal of 1 base from V and 4 bases from J, the junction contained 13 bases not matched to a gene. Germline V CDR1 and CDR2: LNHDA, SQIVND (reference sequence). CDR3 residues: CASSIALSGAGGPYEQYF. The CDR3 DNA reads as TGTGCCAGTAGTATAGCCCTCTCGGGAGCGGGAGGGCCGTACGAGCAGTACTTC.

The CDR3 reads CASSLFMGRGIETQYF. CDR3 in DNA: TGTGCCAGCAGTTTATTTATGGGCAGGGGAATCGAGACCCAGTACTTC. The gene calls are TRBV28 and TRBJ2-5; a weak D match, TRBD1 (6 bases). The V end lost 1 base, the J end lost 5 bases, and 17 bases lay between the germline ends. The germline gives CDR1 MDHEN, CDR2 SYDVKM. The CDR3 is 16 amino acids. The full variable domain, its missing parts supplied by reference TRBV28 and TRBJ2-5, is DVKVTQSSRYLVKRTGEKVFLECVQDMDHENMFWYRQDPGLGLRLIYFSYDVKMKEKGDIPEGYSVSREKKERFSLILESASTNQTSMYLCASSLFMGRGIETQYFGPGTRLLVL.

This chain uses TRBV18 with TRBJ2-5; D possibly corresponds to TRBD1 (5 bases). The germline V and J ends were trimmed by 1 base and 2 bases, with 11 bases remaining between them. This CDR3 contains 15 residues. CDR1 is KGHSH, CDR2 LQKENI, per germline. The DNA for the CDR3 is TGTGCCAGCTCACCACGCCAGGGTCGGCAAGAGACCCAGTACTTC. It is translated as CASSPRQGRQETQYF.

This clone was seen only once. This sequence joins TRBV5-1 and TRBJ1-3; a possible D gene is TRBD1 (6 bases). This CDR3 is 16 amino acids long. V gave up 0 bases and J gave up 4 bases, with 14 bases separating them. In germline, CDR1 is SGHRS, CDR2 YFSETQ. The CDR3 DNA sequence: TGCGCCAGCAGCTTGGCGGGAACAGGGTACGGAAACACCATATATTTT. It encodes CASSLAGTGYGNTIYF.

The chain joins TRBV12-3 or TRBV12-4 to TRBJ1-1; perhaps TRBD1 as D (5 bases). V was clipped by 2 bases and J by 4 bases, with 8 bases between them. CDR3 length: 13 amino acids. The CDR3 sequence: CASSLQGRTEAFF. For the CDR3, the DNA is TGTGCCAGCAGTTTACAGGGCCGCACTGAAGCTTTCTTT.

This clone was detected once. V and J are TRBV30 and TRBJ2-1; no clear D. The CDR3 covers 12 residues. V was clipped by 2 bases and J by 3 bases, with 5 bases between them. Germline V gives CDR1 GTSNPN, CDR2 SVGIG (reference sequence). The CDR3: CAWSHGYNEQFF. The CDR3 DNA sequence: TGTGCCTGGAGTCACGGCTACAATGAGCAGTTCTTC.

V is TRBV5-1 and J is TRBJ2-1; 9 nucleotides agree with TRBD2. V shed 3 bases, J shed 9 bases, and the junction held 13 bases outside the gene matches. The CDR3 covers 16 residues. Germline V gives CDR1 SGHRS, CDR2 YFSETQ. CDR3 amino acids: CASSYQISGSGGEQFF. CDR3 sequence (DNA): TGCGCCAGCAGCTACCAGATTAGCGGGAGTGGCGGTGAGCAGTTCTTC.

This chain connects TRBV5-1 to TRBJ2-7; D is undetermined. There are 15 residues in the CDR3. Between the trimmed V and J ends, which lost 1 base and 4 bases, there was a span of 15 bases. CDR1 and CDR2 from the germline V gene are SGHRS and YFSETQ. This CDR3 reads CASSLKQKPPYEQYF. In nucleotides, the CDR3 is TGCGCCAGCAGCTTGAAACAGAAACCCCCTTACGAGCAGTACTTC.

The chain employs TRBV24-1 and TRBJ2-2, with TRBD2 as a possible D gene (5 bases). The CDR3 is 12 amino acids. The ends were cut back, 7 bases at V and 4 bases at J, with 6 bases in the middle. Looked up from germline, CDR1 is KGHDR and CDR2 is SFDVKD. As DNA, the CDR3 is TGTGCCACCAGAACTAGCACCGGGGAGCTGTTTTTT. This encodes CATRTSTGELFF.

J is TRBJ2-2 and V is TRBV28; weak D call: TRBD2 (6 bases). V was trimmed by 4 bases and J by 0 bases, leaving 18 bases between them. The CDR3 totals 18 residues. The germline CDR1 and CDR2 sequences are MDHEN and SYDVKM. This CDR3 reads CASSSLAGRSPNTGELFF. CDR3 sequence (DNA): TGTGCCAGCAGTTCTCTTGCAGGGAGGTCCCCGAACACCGGGGAGCTGTTTTTT.

This clone occurred a few times. The chain has TRBV3-1 (or the pseudogene TRBV3-2) and TRBJ1-6; possible D gene TRBD1, 5 bases. The ends were cut back, 2 bases at V and 1 base at J, with 9 bases in the middle. The CDR3 is 16 residues long. Germline loops: CDR1 LGHDT, CDR2 YNNKEL (reference sequence). In DNA, the CDR3 is TGTGCCAGCAGCCAATTTCCAGGGTCCTATAATTCACCCCTCCACTTT. It encodes CASSQFPGSYNSPLHF.

The chain combines TRBV10-3 with TRBJ2-7; a possible D gene is TRBD2 (6 bases). Per germline, CDR1 ENHRY and CDR2 SYGVKD. The CDR3 runs 15 residues. V lost 6 bases to trimming and J lost 7 bases, with 22 bases between them. For the CDR3, the DNA is TGTGCCATCAGCCCCGAATTGATCGGGAGAAGGGAGCAGTACTTC. Its protein product is CAISPELIGRREQYF.

V usage is TRBV4-1 and J usage is TRBJ1-2; 8 nucleotides line up with TRBD1. Germline V lookup: CDR1 MGHRA, CDR2 YSYEKL. Trimming at V came to 0 bases and at J to 1 base, leaving 4 bases not matched to a gene. This CDR3 has 16 amino acids. In DNA, the CDR3 is TGCGCCAGCAGCCAAGATAGCACAGGGGGTAACTATGGCTACACCTTC. Translating gives CASSQDSTGGNYGYTF.

J is TRBJ2-3 and V is TRBV7-2, with 12 bases aligning to TRBD2. Trimming took 5 bases from V and 9 from J; bases not matched to a gene: 9. Germline V gives CDR1 SGHTA, CDR2 FQGNSA. CDR3 length: 15 amino acids. DNA for the CDR3: TGTGCCAGCAGCCCGACTAGCGGGAGCTCTGAGACGCAGTATTTT. Residues: CASSPTSGSSETQYF. Full variable domain (outside the CDR3, taken from reference TRBV7-2 and TRBJ2-3): GAGVSQSPSNKVTEKGKDVELRCDPISGHTALYWYRQSLGQGLEFLIYFQGNSAPDKSGLPSDRFSAERTGGSVSTLTIQRTQQEDSAVYLCASSPTSGSSETQYFGPGTRLTVL.

The V gene is TRBV11-2, the J gene TRBJ1-3; D call uncertain. CDR1 SGHAT and CDR2 FQNNGV come from the germline V gene. With 4 bases removed from V and 0 bases from J, the gap between germline ends came to 10 bases. The CDR3 covers 15 residues. CDR3 in amino acids: CASSSRGNSGNTIYF. In DNA, the CDR3 is TGTGCCAGCAGCTCTCGAGGTAACTCTGGAAACACCATATATTTT.

The chain recombines TRBV7-6 with TRBJ1-2; a weak D match, TRBD1 (5 bases). The germline V gene has CDR1 SGHVS and CDR2 FNYEAQ. Trimming left V 1 base short and J 8 bases short, with 14 bases between. CDR3 length: 14 residues. Here the CDR3 DNA reads TGTGCCAGCAGCTTAGACGCGGCCGGGGGGGGCTACACCTTC. Translating it yields CASSLDAAGGGYTF.

This clone was counted once. The chain employs TRBV10-2 and TRBJ2-1, with TRBD2 identical over 10 bases. Losses at the gene ends were 2 bases for V and 4 bases for J; bases not matched to a gene: 5. This CDR3 has 16 residues. Germline lookup yields CDR1 WSHSY and CDR2 SAAADI. CDR3 amino acids: CASSERGLAFYNEQFF. The CDR3 DNA reads as TGCGCCAGCAGTGAGCGGGGACTAGCGTTTTACAATGAGCAGTTCTTC.

The V and J genes are TRBV21-1 and TRBJ2-2; TRBD2, the table's D call, was not compared with the DNA. TRBV21-1 is deemed a pseudogene. This CDR3 has 16 amino acids. The CDR3 bases are TGTGCCAGCAGCAAAGAGCGGGGTAGCCCCACCGGGGAGCTGTTTTTT. This encodes CASSKERGSPTGELFF.

The chain has TRBV9 and TRBJ1-2; TRBD1 agrees at 9 bases. Germline trimming cut 2 bases from V and 8 bases from J; bases unmatched to any gene: 4. CDR1 and CDR2 (germline): SGDLS, YYNGEE. The CDR3 extends over 13 amino acids. The CDR3 spells CASSVRDRDGYTF. Here the CDR3 DNA reads TGTGCCAGCAGCGTCCGGGACAGGGACGGCTACACCTTC.

The J gene is TRBJ1-1, the V gene TRBV6-5, with a weak D call TRBD1 (6 bases). V lost 0 bases, J lost 10 bases, and 12 bases lay in between. Germline CDR1 and CDR2: MNHEY and SVGAGI. The CDR3 has 13 residues. CDR3 protein: CASSYSQTGRAFF. In nucleotides, the CDR3 is TGTGCCAGCAGTTACTCTCAGACAGGACGAGCTTTCTTT.

The rearrangement joins TRBV10-1 to TRBJ2-1; 13 nucleotides line up with TRBD2. Germline values: CDR1 WNHNN, CDR2 SYGVQD (reference sequence). V shed 8 bases and J 8 bases; nucleotides not matched to a gene: 12. CDR3 size: 16 residues. The CDR3 loop reads CASGRTSGSGWDEQFF. The CDR3 DNA is TGCGCCAGCGGCAGGACTAGCGGGAGTGGTTGGGATGAGCAGTTCTTC.

The chain employs TRBV5-1 and TRBJ2-1; weak D call: TRBD2 (5 bases). V was trimmed by 0 bases and J by 9 bases, leaving 7 bases between them. The CDR3 sequence is 12 residues long. CDR1 and CDR2 (germline): SGHRS, YFSETQ. Here the CDR3 reads CASSLVAPEQFF. In DNA, the CDR3 is TGCGCCAGCAGCTTGGTAGCGCCTGAGCAGTTCTTC. The variable domain in full, with the rest retrieved from reference TRBV5-1 and TRBJ2-1, is KAGVTQTPRYLIKTRGQQVTLSCSPISGHRSVSWYQQTPGQGLQFLFEYFSETQRNKGNFPGRFSGRQFSNSRSEMNVSTLELGDSALYLCASSLVAPEQFFGPGTRLTVL.

The chain carries TRBV3-1 (or the pseudogene TRBV3-2) and TRBJ1-5; unclear D gene. The germline V gene encodes CDR1 LGHDT and CDR2 YNNKEL (reference sequence). This CDR3 has 15 amino acids. The V and J ends lost 3 bases and 6 bases respectively, with 15 bases between them. The DNA for the CDR3 is TGTGCCAGCAGCCAGGCGGGTACGTCGGTTCAGCCCCAGCATTTT. This encodes CASSQAGTSVQPQHF.

In this sample, this clone turned up once. The chain joins TRBV19 to TRBJ2-2; TRBD1 aligns across 8 bases. The germline V gene encodes CDR1 LNHDA and CDR2 SQIVND (reference sequence). This CDR3 spans 17 amino acids. V was clipped by 3 bases and J by 5 bases; unmatched bases: 11. The CDR3: CASSILLGTGVTGELFF. As DNA, the CDR3 is TGTGCCAGTAGTATTCTCTTGGGGACAGGTGTGACCGGGGAGCTGTTTTTT.

In its sample, this clone was seen a few times. The chain combines TRBV5-1 with TRBJ2-2; weak D call: TRBD1 (6 bases). The CDR3 runs 15 residues. The V gene lost 4 bases and the J gene lost 2 bases, with 12 bases spanning the gap. Germline V gene sequence: CDR1 SGHRS, CDR2 YFSETQ. The CDR3 spells CASSRDRRNTGELFF. The CDR3 DNA reads as TGCGCCAGCAGCCGCGACAGGAGAAACACCGGGGAGCTGTTTTTT.

The chain joins TRBV21-1 to TRBJ1-2; the DNA was not compared with TRBD1, the D call given in the table. TRBV21-1 is designated a pseudogene. The length of the CDR3 is 17 residues. The CDR3 protein is CASSEEQGNPFNYGYTF. The CDR3 nucleotides are TGTGCCAGCAGCGAAGAGCAGGGGAATCCCTTTAACTATGGCTACACCTTC.

The chain has TRBV19 and TRBJ2-1; D possibly corresponds to TRBD2 (6 bases). Per germline, CDR1 LNHDA and CDR2 SQIVND (reference sequence). V shed 7 bases and J shed 3 bases, with 19 bases lying between them. This CDR3 is built from 16 residues. This CDR3 reads CASNLRAGYGYNEQFF. The CDR3 region has the DNA TGTGCCAGTAATTTACGGGCGGGATATGGCTACAATGAGCAGTTCTTC.